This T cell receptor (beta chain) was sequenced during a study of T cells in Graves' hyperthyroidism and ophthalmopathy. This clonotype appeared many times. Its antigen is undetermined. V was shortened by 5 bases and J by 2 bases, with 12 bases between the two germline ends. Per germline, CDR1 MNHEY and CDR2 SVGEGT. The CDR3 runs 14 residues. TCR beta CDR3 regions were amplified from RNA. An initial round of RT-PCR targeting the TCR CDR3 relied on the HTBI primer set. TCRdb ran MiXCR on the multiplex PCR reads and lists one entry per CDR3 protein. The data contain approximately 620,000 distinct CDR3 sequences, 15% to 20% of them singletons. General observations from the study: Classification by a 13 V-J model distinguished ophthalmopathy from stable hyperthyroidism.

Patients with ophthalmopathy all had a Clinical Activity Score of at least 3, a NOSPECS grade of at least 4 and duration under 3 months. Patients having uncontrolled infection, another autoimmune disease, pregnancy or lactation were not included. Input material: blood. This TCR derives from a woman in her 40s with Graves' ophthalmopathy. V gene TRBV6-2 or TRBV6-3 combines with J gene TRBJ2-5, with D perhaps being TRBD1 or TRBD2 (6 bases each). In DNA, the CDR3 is TGTGCCAGCAGTCCGGGGGCGGGTCAAGAGACCCAGTACTTC. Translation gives CASSPGAGQETQYF.